This TCR beta chain comes out of a study of T cell changes during pregnancy in multiple sclerosis. The protocol was immunoSEQ multiplex PCR, while the TCRdb copy is restricted to in-frame clones and leaves out a portion. This sample has about 110,000 clones, with roughly nine tenths found just once. V dropped 4 bases and J dropped 6 bases, with 10 bases sitting between them. The V gene's germline CDR1 is SGHTA and CDR2 FQGTGA. The CDR3 contains 14 residues. This receptor was obtained from a female donor with multiple sclerosis, enrolled in a pregnancy study. The chain combines TRBV7-3 with TRBJ1-6; D possibly corresponds to TRBD1 (5 bases). The starting material was peripheral blood, obtained after pregnancy. This chain's CDR3 is CASSSSGFNSPLHF. In DNA form, the CDR3 reads TGTGCCAGCAGCTCTTCAGGGTTTAATTCACCCCTCCACTTT.